The TCR beta chain under discussion was sequenced for a study of cytomegalovirus exposure and HLA in healthy donors (dated by TCRdb to about 2017). At the level of the whole study: According to an earlier analysis of a few hundred of the donors, 150 million to 200 million T cells yielded 90 million to 140 million unique TCR beta sequences and 276 Gb of sequence data. Of the 398 genotyped donors, around 81% fell in the genetic ancestry cluster associated with self-reported Caucasian donors. The study profiled the T cell repertoires of about 640 subjects by immunosequencing and related them to cytomegalovirus serostatus. Every discovery cohort repertoire had been produced on one sequencing platform. Among around 400 genotyped donors of the cohort, an average of around 220,000 unique TCR beta nucleotide sequences was sequenced per donor, of which roughly 17% were non-productive. Approximately 300 gigabases of sequencing data and approximately 92 million unique TCR sequences made up an early release that covered nearly 650 HLA-typed donors. To study patterns of TCR occurrence, a later analysis re-analyzed previously published TCR beta repertoires from just over 650 donors and added high-resolution HLA genotyping. High-throughput TCR immunosequencing, statistical association of individual TCRs with disease status, and machine learning were combined to predict cytomegalovirus infection status. Several DR-DQ haplotypes were handled as single units for association and clustering because linkage in the cohort was strong. The later analysis used no new phenotypic data to find candidate immune exposures, relying instead on TCR beta sequences and their occurrence across donors. The study aimed to test whether cataloging public T cell receptors could reveal signatures of past pathogen exposure. The number of donors typed differed by locus, with about 629-640 for A, B, C, DRB1 and DQB1, about 500 for DQA1, over 600 for DPA1, and around 430 for DPB1. To decide whether each TCR beta V gene segment behaved as functional or pseudogenic, an earlier analysis of some 600 of the donors relied on high-throughput TCR beta sequencing. A later genetic analysis used genome-wide SNP genotypes for about 55% of the 666 donors, treating that subset as a discovery cohort. HLA typing covered class I and class II loci at four-digit resolution. Donor age, sex, ethnicity and CMV serostatus were compiled together with the repertoire data. Besides the first cohort of approximately 710 subjects, a separate validation cohort made up of over 100 different subjects was used. Findings and caveats that apply to the study as a whole: A later genetic analysis reported fewer N-insertions in productive TCRs among donors in an Asian-associated ancestry cluster than the roughly 640-donor mean. The earlier analysis of approximately 590 of the donors excluded around 17 rarely observed V segments, including chromosome 9 orphons, because counts were too low. A later genetic analysis associated a missense DCLRE1C variant with V-gene and J-gene trimming of TCR beta chains, and an independent cohort replicated the association. HLA typing was unavailable for some donors at each locus, so association tests used only the typed subset. In vitro tests confirmed that a few of the cytomegalovirus-associated TCR beta chains recognize cytomegalovirus antigens. The study gave a list of 150 to 200 TCR beta chains associated with cytomegalovirus. Some IMGT-functional V segments, including TRBV6-2 and TRBV6-3, could not be told apart with the 87-base-pair reads, so those segments were excluded. Most TCR sequences were seen in very few donors, while some public TCRs were found in many individuals. It was suggested by the authors that the approach could potentially be generalized to other disease states and immunological phenotypes. CMV serostatus was the only immune exposure information available for the cohort. A later analysis associated 17,000 or so TCR beta sequences with specific HLA alleles at a false discovery rate of 0.05. Roughly uniform sequencing depth across donors was assumed in presence/absence analyses, although this assumption may not hold. A cluster of highly shared sequence variants was judged likely to represent a technical artifact of the sequencing pipeline. In an earlier analysis of some 540 of the donors, most TCR beta V segments appeared in productive rearrangements about 87% or about 30% of the time, broadly matching IMGT annotations. In a later analysis, TCR association rates were found to vary across HLA loci, with the most associated TCRs seen for DRB1 alleles and the fewest for HLA-C alleles. A later analysis found that most CMV-associated TCR beta chains appeared HLA-restricted, with HLA associations seemingly driven largely by CMV exposure. A later analysis reported that several top co-occurrence clusters appeared linked to parvovirus B19, influenza, CMV and Epstein-Barr virus. This cohort had only TCR beta chains sequenced, and the lack of alpha or paired-chain data limited which features could be detected. When HLA alleles, especially DR and DQ, strongly co-occurred, TCR associations were difficult to assign to individual alleles. A further reported finding was that TCR beta sequences accurately predicted the HLA-A and HLA-B alleles for most subjects in the first cohort. In a later analysis, HLA-associated TCR beta chains showed more clonal expansion and lower generation probabilities than non-associated chains that were equally common. Linkage disequilibrium might explain the correlated functional status among segregating V segments, but an unknown experimental factor could not be excluded. Cytomegalovirus status was reported to be diagnosed by the classifier with high specificity and sensitivity in both the original and validation cohorts.

The cohort consisted of 666 healthy bone marrow donors. All cohort members were sampled while nominally healthy, although unrecorded immune exposures were likely present. The donor was CMV seropositive and was included in the group of approximately 310 seropositive cohort members. Every donor gave a peripheral blood sample, and the peripheral blood mononuclear cells from that sample were used for TCR beta sequencing. Genomic DNA extraction from the blood cell samples was performed with the Qiagen DNeasy Blood Extraction Kit. Notes on this clone: Its antigen target is currently unknown. No per-base quality is available; no much larger clone lies one base away.

The germline V gene specifies SQVTM as CDR1 and ANQGSEA as CDR2. Inclusive of the bounding cysteine and phenylalanine, the CDR3 is 13 residues long. This entry keeps only the CDR3 DNA: 39 bases, framed from base 1. After removal of 6 bases from V and 8 bases from J, the junction retains 11 bases not matched to a gene. Libraries were built with the immunoSEQ multiplex PCR assay. For the multiplex PCR, a mixture combining 60 forward primers for TCR Vbeta segments and 13 reverse primers for TCR Jbeta segments was used. A multiplex PCR assay on genomic DNA amplified the CDR3 region of rearranged TCR beta genes. Amplified TCR beta libraries were sequenced as 87-base-pair reads on the Illumina HiSeq System. In the authors' own workflow: A later analysis counted about 80 million unique TCR beta chains across the 550 to 800 repertoires, and around 12 million of these chains were shared by at least two donors. To remove PCR and sequencing errors, raw reads were error-corrected and collapsed into unique sequences using a nearest-neighbor algorithm that merged closely related sequences. CDR3 sequences were aligned to IMGT reference sequences to assign V, D and J gene segments. For a sequence to be retained, a match of at least six nucleotides to both a V gene segment and a J gene segment was required. Rearrangements were classified as productive when the CDR3 lacked stop codons and remained in frame with V and J, and all other rearrangements were classified as non-productive. CDR3 was defined by IMGT convention, running from the second conserved V-encoded cysteine to the conserved J-encoded phenylalanine. The earlier analysis of about 590 of the donors excluded sequences that lacked an unambiguous match to a single V gene segment. An earlier analysis of a few hundred of the donors called V segments functional above 56.7% productive rearrangements and segregating when the between-donor standard deviation exceeded 5%. A statistical classification framework was built for diagnosing cytomegalovirus status from the catalog of TCR beta chain sequences. In a later analysis, V and J genes were assigned by comparing TCR nucleotide sequences against IMGT/GENE-DB human TR gene sequences. A later analysis assigned CDR3 sequences and most-parsimonious VDJ recombination scenarios with the TCRdist pipeline. In a later analysis, each TCR beta chain was defined by its CDR3 amino acid sequence together with its V-gene family, and reads lacking a unique V-gene family were excluded. A later analysis removed 600 or so highly shared, low-generation-probability nucleotide sequences to deal with suspected cross-contamination and a sequencing artifact. A later analysis calculated a clonal expansion index for each public chain from normalized within-repertoire ranks of inferred template counts. In a later analysis, generation probabilities were computed using a VDJ recombination model fitted to out-of-frame rearrangements, and the results were checked against IGoR. A later analysis scored TCR-TCR, TCR-HLA and TCR-CMV co-occurrence with hypergeometric tests, applying a repertoire-size bias correction to TCR pairs. A later analysis estimated false discovery rates by permuting HLA or CMV assignments 20 times. In a later analysis, co-occurring TCRs were grouped using DBSCAN, with TCRdist sequence similarity added in when clustering inside HLA-allele-positive subsets. Repertoires with fewer than 30,000 or more than 120,000 public chains, plus five repertoires with anomalous nucleotide sharing, were excluded from co-occurrence clustering. The source is immuneACCESS, and TCRdb retained only in-frame sequences with V and J called. Part of the clones is not carried over; for the studies checked, unresolved V genes explain less than half of this, and the remainder is unexplained. V, J and clone size derive from that table, while D and trimming were established from the DNA sequence. This sample holds approximately 130,000 clones; 76% were observed only once. The leading ten clones occupy approximately 1.8% of the sample.

The chain links TRBV29-1 with TRBJ1-2; TRBD1 agrees with 8 junctional bases. The sequencing sample was made of PBMCs. The clonotype originates from a female donor in good health and CMV-seropositive. CDR3 reads: CSVVRQGTYGYTF. In nucleotide form, the sequence is TGCAGCGTAGTAAGACAGGGGACTTACGGCTACACCTTC. The entire variable domain, with the stretches around the CDR3 drawn from the reference TRBV29-1 and TRBJ1-2 proteins, is SAVISQKPSRDICQRGTSLTIQCQVDSQVTMMFWYRQQPGQSLTLIATANQGSEATYESGFVIDKFPISRPNLTFSTLTVSNMSPEDSSIYLCSVVRQGTYGYTFGSGTRLTVV.